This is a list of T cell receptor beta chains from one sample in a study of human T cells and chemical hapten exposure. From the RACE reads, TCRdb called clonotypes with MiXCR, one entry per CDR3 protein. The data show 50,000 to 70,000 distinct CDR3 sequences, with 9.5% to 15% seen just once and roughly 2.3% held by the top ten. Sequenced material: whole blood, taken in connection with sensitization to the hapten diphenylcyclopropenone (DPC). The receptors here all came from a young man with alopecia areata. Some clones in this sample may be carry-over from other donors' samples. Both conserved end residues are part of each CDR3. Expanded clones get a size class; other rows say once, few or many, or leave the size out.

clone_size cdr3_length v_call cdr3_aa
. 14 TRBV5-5 CASSLGAAQETQYF
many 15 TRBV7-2 CASSLAGQFNEKLFF
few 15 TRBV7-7 CASSLTRSSYNEQFF
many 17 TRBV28 CASSQIGALPHQETQYF
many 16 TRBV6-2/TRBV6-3 CASKDVFGQGVSPLHF
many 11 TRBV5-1 CASSSQETQYF
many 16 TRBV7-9 CASSLARTGRTDTQYF
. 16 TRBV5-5 CASSSGLAGATDTQYF
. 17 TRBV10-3 CAISEPGLAGSTDTQYF
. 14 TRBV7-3 CASSLRQNTGELFF
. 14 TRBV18 CASSPPGGQDEAFF
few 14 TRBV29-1 CGVEGTSRTETQYF
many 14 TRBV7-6 CASSGGQGFTEAFF
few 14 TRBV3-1 CASSHGTFTDTQYF
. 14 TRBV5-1 CASSLEARGNEQFF
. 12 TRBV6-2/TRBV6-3 CASGEYTGELFF
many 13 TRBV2 CASGQGVNTEAFF
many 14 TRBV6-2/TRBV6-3 CASSPLTDTYEQYF
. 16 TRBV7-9 CASSQASGASYNEQFF
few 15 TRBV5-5 CASSSLADSTDTQYF
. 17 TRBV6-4 CASSPGTGYSGANVLTF
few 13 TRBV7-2 CASSPDRDQPQHF
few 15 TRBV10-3 CATRLEAGPNNEQFF
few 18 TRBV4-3 CASSQDIAGGPNTGELFF
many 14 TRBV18 CASSPESEGSPLHF
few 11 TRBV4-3 CASSQADTQYF
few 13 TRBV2 CASQRGDYNEQFF
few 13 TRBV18 CASSPYYNQPQHF
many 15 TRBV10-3 CAISWDRGLPYEQYF
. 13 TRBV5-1 CASSATSDSEAFF
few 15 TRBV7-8 CASSPTRVSNQPQHF
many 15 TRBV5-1 CASSLGGGPFTEAFF
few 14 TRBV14 CASSQDPLTPEAFF
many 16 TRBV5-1 CASSLSGTANTGELFF
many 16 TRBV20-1 CSASGQVTSGANVLTF
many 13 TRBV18 CASSPRGHGEAFF
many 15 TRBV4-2 CASSQDSGRVETQYF